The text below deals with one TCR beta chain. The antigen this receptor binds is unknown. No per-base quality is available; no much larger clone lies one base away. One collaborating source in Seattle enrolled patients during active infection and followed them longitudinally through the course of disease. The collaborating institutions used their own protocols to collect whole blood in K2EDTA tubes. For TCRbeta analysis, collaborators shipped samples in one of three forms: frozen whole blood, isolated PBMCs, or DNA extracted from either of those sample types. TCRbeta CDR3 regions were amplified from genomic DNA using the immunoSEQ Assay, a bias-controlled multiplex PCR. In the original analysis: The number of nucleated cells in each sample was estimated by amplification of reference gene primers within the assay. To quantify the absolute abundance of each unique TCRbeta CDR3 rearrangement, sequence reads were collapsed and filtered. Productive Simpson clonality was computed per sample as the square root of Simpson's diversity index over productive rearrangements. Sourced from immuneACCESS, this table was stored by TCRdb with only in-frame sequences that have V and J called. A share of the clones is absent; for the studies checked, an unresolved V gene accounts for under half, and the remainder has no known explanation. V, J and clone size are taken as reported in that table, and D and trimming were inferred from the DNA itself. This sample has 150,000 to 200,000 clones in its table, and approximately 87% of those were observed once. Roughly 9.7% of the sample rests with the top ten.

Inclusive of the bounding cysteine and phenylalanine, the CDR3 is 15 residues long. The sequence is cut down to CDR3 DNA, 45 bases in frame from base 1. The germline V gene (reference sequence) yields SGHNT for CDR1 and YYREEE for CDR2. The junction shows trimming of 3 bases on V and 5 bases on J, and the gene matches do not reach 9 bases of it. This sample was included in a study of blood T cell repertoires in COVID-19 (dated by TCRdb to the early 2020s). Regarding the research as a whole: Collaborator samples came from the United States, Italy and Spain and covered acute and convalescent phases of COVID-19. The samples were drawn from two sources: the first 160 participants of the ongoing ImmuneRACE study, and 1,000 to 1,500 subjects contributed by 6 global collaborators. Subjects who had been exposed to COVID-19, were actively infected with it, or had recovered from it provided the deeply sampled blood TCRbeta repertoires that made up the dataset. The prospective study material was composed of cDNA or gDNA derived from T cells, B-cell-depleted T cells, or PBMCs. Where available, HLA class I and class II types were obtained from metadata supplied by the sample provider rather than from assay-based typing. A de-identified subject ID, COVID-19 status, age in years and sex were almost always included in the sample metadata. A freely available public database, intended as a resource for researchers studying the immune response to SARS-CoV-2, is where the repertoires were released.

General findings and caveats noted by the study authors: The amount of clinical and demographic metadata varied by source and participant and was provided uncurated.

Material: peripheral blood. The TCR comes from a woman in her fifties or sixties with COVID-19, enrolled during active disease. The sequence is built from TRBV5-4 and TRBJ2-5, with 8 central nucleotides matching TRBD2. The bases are TGTGCCAGCAGCTCGAGCGGGAGAGTATCGGAGACCCAGTACTTC. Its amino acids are CASSSSGRVSETQYF.